This is a list of T cell receptor beta chains from one sample in a study of blood T cells in healthy people across ages. Each CDR3 protein is one row after TCRdb ran MiXCR on the 5' RACE reads. The sample yields some 1,800,000 distinct CDR3 sequences, around 40% seen once. The sequenced sample consisted of blood. These receptors all stem from a human donor in good health. CDR3s include the opening cysteine and the closing phenylalanine or tryptophan. D genes are given only for firm matches. Size is omitted from some rows. Given values are once, few, many or a class for expanded clones.

d_gene: NA
len: 13
j_gene: TRBJ2-7
v_gene: TRBV9
abundance: few
CDR3nt: TGTGCCAGCAGCGTCGTGAACCTATACGAGCAGTACTTC
CDR3aa: CASSVVNLYEQYF

d_gene: NA
len: 14
j_gene: TRBJ1-1
v_gene: TRBV6-1
abundance: few
CDR3nt: TGTGCCAGCAGTGAAGTAGGAGCGAACACTGAAGCTTTCTTT
CDR3aa: CASSEVGANTEAFF

d_gene: NA
len: 13
j_gene: TRBJ2-3
v_gene: TRBV20-1
abundance: few
CDR3nt: TGCAGTGCTAGACTTTCAGCCCGGGATACGCAGTATTTT
CDR3aa: CSARLSARDTQYF

d_gene: NA
len: 15
j_gene: TRBJ1-1
v_gene: TRBV5-1
abundance: NA
CDR3nt: TGCGCCAGCAGCTTGGACACCTACATGAACACTGAAGCTTTCTTT
CDR3aa: CASSLDTYMNTEAFF

d_gene: NA
len: 16
j_gene: TRBJ1-3
v_gene: TRBV4-3
abundance: NA
CDR3nt: TGCGCCAGCAGCCAGGACGTACTAGACTCTGGAAACACCATATATTTT
CDR3aa: CASSQDVLDSGNTIYF

d_gene: NA
len: 14
j_gene: TRBJ2-3
v_gene: TRBV20-1
abundance: NA
CDR3nt: TGCAGTGCTAGAGACAGGGTCGTAGGGGGTACGCAGTATTTT
CDR3aa: CSARDRVVGGTQYF

d_gene: NA
len: 15
j_gene: TRBJ1-2
v_gene: TRBV6-1
abundance: NA
CDR3nt: TGTGCCAGCAGTGAATGGGTCAGGGGAAACTATGGCTACACCTTC
CDR3aa: CASSEWVRGNYGYTF

d_gene: NA
len: 13
j_gene: TRBJ1-2
v_gene: TRBV29-1
abundance: NA
CDR3nt: TGCAGCGTTGATGGCCCACTGGTTGATGGCTACACCTTC
CDR3aa: CSVDGPLVDGYTF

d_gene: NA
len: 14
j_gene: TRBJ1-1
v_gene: TRBV5-1
abundance: NA
CDR3nt: TGCGCCAGCAGCTTGGATGGGGGAGTGAAAGAAGCTTTCTTT
CDR3aa: CASSLDGGVKEAFF

d_gene: NA
len: 14
j_gene: TRBJ1-2
v_gene: TRBV7-2
abundance: NA
CDR3nt: TGTGCCAGCAGCTTAATCGGGCAGAACTATGGCTACACCTTC
CDR3aa: CASSLIGQNYGYTF